These T cell receptor beta chains were read from a single sample in a study of blood T cell repertoires in COVID-19. TCRdb's copy holds only in-frame clones and misses some; the assay was immunoSEQ multiplex PCR. The sample has tens of thousands of clones, approximately 78% seen once; the top ten hold 6% to 7.5%. Specimen: peripheral blood. These receptors all stem from a man aged 45 to 65 with active or convalescent COVID-19. The CDR3 runs from the conserved cysteine through the conserved F or W. D genes are given only for firm matches. Clone size is shown for a subset of rows, as once, few, many or a class of expanded clone.

clone_size	v_call	j_call	d_call	cdr3_length	cdr3_aa	cdr3_nt
.	TRBV19	TRBJ1-5	.	14	CASSIGGSNQPQHF	TGTGCCAGTAGTATAGGAGGGAGCAATCAGCCCCAGCATTTT
.	TRBV3-1/TRBV3-2	TRBJ1-5	.	14	CASSQAGGIQPQHF	TGTGCCAGCAGCCAAGCGGGGGGCATTCAGCCCCAGCATTTT
.	TRBV18	TRBJ1-5	.	13	CASTAGAHQPQHF	TGTGCCAGCACCGCAGGGGCCCATCAGCCCCAGCATTTT
.	TRBV2	TRBJ2-2	TRBD1	12	CASSSGTGALFF	TGTGCCAGCAGTTCCGGGACAGGGGCTCTGTTTTTT
.	TRBV7-9	TRBJ1-5	.	14	CASSRASDNQPQHF	TGTGCCAGCAGCCGAGCGTCAGACAATCAGCCCCAGCATTTT
.	TRBV9	TRBJ2-1	.	15	CASSVASGGLGEQFF	TGTGCCAGCAGCGTAGCATCCGGAGGGCTTGGTGAGCAGTTCTTC
.	TRBV28	TRBJ1-5	.	12	CASRAANQPQHF	TGTGCCAGCAGGGCCGCCAATCAGCCCCAGCATTTT
.	TRBV7-9	TRBJ1-2	.	14	CASSLAGANYGYTF	TGTGCCAGCAGCTTAGCAGGAGCTAACTATGGCTACACCTTC
.	TRBV6-2/TRBV6-3	TRBJ2-1	.	14	CASSLSGPYNEQFF	TGTGCCAGCAGTTTAAGCGGCCCCTACAATGAGCAGTTCTTC
.	TRBV12-2	TRBJ1-3	.	16	CASRFREAVTGNTIYF	TGTGCAAGTCGCTTCAGGGAGGCCGTCACTGGAAACACCATATATTTT
.	TRBV29-1	TRBJ2-2	.	13	CSVVGGATGELFF	TGCAGCGTGGTGGGGGGAGCTACCGGGGAGCTGTTTTTT
.	TRBV23-1	TRBJ1-4	TRBD1	18	CASSHSGTGTRECEKLFF	TGCGCCAGCAGTCACTCCGGGACAGGTACTCGGGAGTGTGAAAAACTGTTTTTT
.	TRBV18	TRBJ2-5	.	15	CASSPPWEVQETQYF	TGTGCCAGCTCACCACCGTGGGAGGTCCAAGAGACCCAGTACTTC
.	TRBV28	TRBJ2-6	TRBD1	18	CASRSGDRGYSGANVLTF	TGTGCCAGCAGGTCTGGGGACAGGGGTTACTCTGGGGCCAACGTCCTGACTTTC
.	TRBV9	TRBJ1-1	.	13	CASSVDKNTEAFF	TGTGCCAGCAGCGTGGACAAGAACACTGAAGCTTTCTTT
.	TRBV6-4	TRBJ1-2	.	14	CASSPGIGNYGYTF	TGTGCCAGCAGCCCCGGGATAGGGAACTATGGCTACACCTTC
few	TRBV2	TRBJ2-1	TRBD2	11	CASRGLDEQFF	TGTGCCAGCAGGGGACTAGATGAGCAGTTCTTC
.	TRBV27	TRBJ2-2	.	17	CASSSKHRGADTGELFF	TGTGCCAGCAGTTCCAAACATCGGGGGGCGGACACCGGGGAGCTGTTTTTT
few	TRBV2	TRBJ2-5	TRBD2	15	CASSLTSGGAETQYF	TGTGCCAGCAGTCTTACTAGCGGGGGGGCAGAGACCCAGTACTTC
.	TRBV28	TRBJ2-2	.	16	CASRIRQGGNTGELFF	TGTGCCAGCAGGATTAGGCAGGGAGGGAACACCGGGGAGCTGTTTTTT